The 27 T cell receptor beta chains listed next were all sequenced from one sample in a study of cytomegalovirus exposure and HLA in healthy donors. Primers included in the PCR were 60 Vbeta and 13 Jbeta primers. Sequencing was performed with immunoSEQ multiplex PCR; in TCRdb, only in-frame clones are kept and a portion is missing. The sample holds some 100,000 clones, approximately 81% seen once. Sequencing was performed on PBMCs. These receptors were collected from a female donor in good health and CMV-seropositive.

The chain links TRBV6-5 to TRBJ1-2; TRBD1 might be the D (5 bases). V was clipped by 2 bases and J by 2 bases, with 9 bases between them. Germline CDR1 MNHEY, CDR2 SVGAGI. This CDR3 is 14 amino acids long. The CDR3 region has the DNA TGTGCCAGCAGTTACGGTCAGGGAAACTATGGCTACACCTTC. Its protein product is CASSYGQGNYGYTF.

A word on this clone: A read error may produce the germline difference seen at one junction end. This chain links TRBV10-3 with TRBJ2-1; tentatively, D is TRBD1 (6 bases). The CDR3 spans 11 residues. The germline gives CDR1 ENHRY, CDR2 SYGVKD. The CDR3 spells CAVSRGHEQFF. The CDR3 DNA is TGTGCCGTCAGCAGGGGTCATGAGCAGTTCTTC.

The chain links TRBV5-4 to TRBJ2-3; 9 bases match TRBD2. Trimming took 2 bases from V and 8 from J; bases not matched to a gene: 6. The CDR3 has 14 residues. From germline, CDR1 is SGHNT and CDR2 YYREEE (reference sequence). CDR3: CASSLAGGLGTQYF. CDR3 DNA: TGTGCCAGCAGCTTAGCGGGGGGCCTCGGTACGCAGTATTTT.

The chain carries TRBV2 and TRBJ2-3; TRBD2 aligns across 8 bases. CDR3 size: 18 residues. CDR1 is SNHLY and CDR2 is FYNNEI in the germline V gene. J lost 0 bases, V lost 2 bases, and 10 bases had no gene match. In DNA form, the CDR3 reads TGTGCCAGCAGTGAACTAAGGACTAGCTCCCCTAGCACAGATACGCAGTATTTT. The encoded protein is CASSELRTSSPSTDTQYF.

This sequence joins TRBV7-8 and TRBJ2-4, with TRBD2 identical over 7 bases. Germline assignment: CDR1 SGHVS and CDR2 FQNEAQ. J gave up 7 bases and V 3 bases, and 6 bases lay outside the gene matches. CDR3 size: 14 residues. The CDR3 DNA reads TGTGCCAGCAGCTTGTCCTCCGGGGGGAACATTCAGTACTTC. It encodes CASSLSSGGNIQYF.

The sample holds one count of this clone. The chain recombines TRBV7-2 with TRBJ2-5; maybe TRBD1 (6 bases). V was clipped by 1 base and J by 4 bases, with 13 bases between them. CDR3 length: 15 residues. The germline CDR1 and CDR2 sequences are SGHTA and FQGNSA. The CDR3, as DNA: TGTGCCAGCAGCTTAGATTTCACAGGGTTAGAGACCCAGTACTTC. Translating gives CASSLDFTGLETQYF.

The V call is TRBV10-3, the J call TRBJ2-7, with 8 positions matching TRBD1. V dropped 6 bases and J dropped 1; count of bases not matched to a gene: 2. Germline V gene data show CDR1 as ENHRY and CDR2 as SYGVKD. CDR3 length: 13 amino acids. Here the CDR3 DNA reads TGTGCCATCAGCGGACAGGGTTCCTACGAGCAGTACTTC. It specifies CAISGQGSYEQYF.

This clone has more than one count but fewer than ten. This sequence joins TRBV15 and TRBJ1-4; D perhaps matches TRBD1 (5 bases). V lost 5 bases to trimming and J lost 4 bases, with 14 bases between them. The CDR3 extends over 15 amino acids. CDR1 and CDR2 from the germline V gene are LNHNV and YYDKDF (reference sequence). CDR3 sequence (DNA): TGTGCCACCAGCCCCGGGACTGCGGATAATGAAAAACTGTTTTTT. It specifies CATSPGTADNEKLFF.

The chain recombines TRBV14 with TRBJ1-6, with 11 bases matching TRBD1. The junction had 4 bases not matched to a gene; V was cut back by 6 bases and J by 9 bases. This CDR3 has 14 residues. Germline assignment: CDR1 SGHDN and CDR2 FVKESK. For the CDR3, the DNA is TGTGCCAGCAGGGGGACAGGGGGGGGTTCACCCCTCCACTTT. Amino acids: CASRGTGGGSPLHF.

The V call is TRBV18, the J call TRBJ1-1; D gene unclear. Germline V CDR1 and CDR2: KGHSH, LQKENI. V was pared by 6 bases and J by 3 bases, with 11 bases between. CDR3 length: 13 residues. The CDR3 DNA reads TGTGCCAGCTCCGTCCTAGAGGACACTGAAGCTTTCTTT. Protein sequence: CASSVLEDTEAFF.

V is TRBV7-2 and J is TRBJ2-7; D is perhaps TRBD2 (6 bases). Germline-derived CDR1 and CDR2 are SGHTA and FQGNSA. V lost 4 bases, J lost 2 bases, and 24 bases lay in between. The CDR3 is 18 amino acids. The CDR3 is CASSSRLAGSAQPYEQYF. The CDR3 DNA follows: TGTGCCAGCAGCTCCCGGCTCGCGGGGAGCGCACAACCCTACGAGCAGTACTTC.

V is TRBV6-1 and J is TRBJ2-5, with TRBD1 matching over 9 bases. The CDR3 covers 13 residues. V lost 7 bases to trimming and J lost 4 bases; unmatched junction nucleotides: 4. Germline-derived CDR1 and CDR2 are MNHNS and SASEGT. The CDR3 sequence: CASTPDRGETQYF. CDR3 nucleotides: TGTGCCAGCACTCCGGACAGGGGAGAGACCCAGTACTTC.

This rearrangement joins TRBV18 to TRBJ1-6; 8 nucleotides match TRBD1. Germline V lookup: CDR1 KGHSH, CDR2 LQKENI. The CDR3 sequence is 16 residues long. Trimming took 3 bases from V and 10 from J; bases not matched to a gene: 11. CDR3: CASSPLSRTGLSPLHF. CDR3 in DNA: TGTGCCAGCTCACCCCTATCCCGGACAGGGTTGTCACCCCTCCACTTT. Drawing the rest from reference TRBV18 and TRBJ1-6, the complete variable domain is NAGVMQNPRHLVRRRGQEARLRCSPMKGHSHVYWYRQLPEEGLKFMVYLQKENIIDESGMPKERFSAEFPKEGPSILRIQQVVRGDSAAYFCASSPLSRTGLSPLHFGNGTRLTVT.

Only a few counts were recorded for this clone. J is TRBJ1-2 and V is TRBV6-5; TRBD1 matches at 8 bases. The germline V gene has CDR1 MNHEY and CDR2 SVGAGI. V shed 5 bases, J shed 4 bases, and the junction held 3 bases outside the gene matches. The CDR3 loop spans 13 amino acids. Here the CDR3 DNA reads TGTGCCAGCAGTGTACAGGGGGGCTATGGCTACACCTTC. It is translated as CASSVQGGYGYTF.

CDR3 amino acids: CASTEHPHGANVLTF. The CDR3, as DNA: TGTGCCAGCACCGAGCACCCCCACGGGGCCAACGTCCTGACTTTC. V gene TRBV2 combines with J gene TRBJ2-6; D is unresolved. The CDR3 loop spans 15 amino acids. V lost 7 bases and J lost 4, with 14 bases in between. CDR1 is SNHLY, CDR2 FYNNEI, per germline.

This chain connects TRBV5-6 to TRBJ1-1; 10 bases agree with TRBD1. Germline lookup yields CDR1 SGHDT and CDR2 YYEEEE. This CDR3 is 15 amino acids long. The J segment lost 1 base and the V segment lost 4 bases, leaving 4 bases of the junction unmatched. Here the CDR3 DNA reads TGTGCCAGCAGCCAAAGGGACAGGGGGAACACTGAAGCTTTCTTT. Protein product: CASSQRDRGNTEAFF.

This clone was counted once. The rearrangement uses TRBV15 and TRBJ2-3; D is unclear. V was trimmed by 4 bases and J by 0 bases, leaving 8 bases between them. Per the germline V gene, CDR1 is LNHNV and CDR2 is YYDKDF (reference sequence). This CDR3 region has 14 residues. Written as DNA, the CDR3 is TGTGCCACCAGCACCCTGACTAGCACAGATACGCAGTATTTT. Amino acids: CATSTLTSTDTQYF.

The chain has TRBV5-1 and TRBJ2-5; 13 nucleotides line up with TRBD2. The CDR3 is made up of 17 amino acids. The V segment lost 0 bases and the J segment 5 bases; nucleotides outside the gene matches: 7. Per the germline V gene, CDR1 is SGHRS and CDR2 is YFSETQ. This chain's CDR3 is CASSLGLAGGLRETQYF. CDR3 coding DNA: TGCGCCAGCAGCTTGGGACTAGCGGGAGGTTTAAGGGAGACCCAGTACTTC. Variable domain in full (rest from reference TRBV5-1 and TRBJ2-5): KAGVTQTPRYLIKTRGQQVTLSCSPISGHRSVSWYQQTPGQGLQFLFEYFSETQRNKGNFPGRFSGRQFSNSRSEMNVSTLELGDSALYLCASSLGLAGGLRETQYFGPGTRLLVL.

The V gene is TRBV29-1, the J gene TRBJ2-4; 8 bases agree with TRBD1. Germline values: CDR1 SQVTM, CDR2 ANQGSEA. V shed 6 bases, J shed 12 bases, and the junction held 19 bases outside the gene matches. The CDR3 runs to 15 residues. This CDR3 is CSVDTGGSYKGSQYF. For the CDR3, the DNA is TGCAGCGTCGACACAGGGGGTTCCTACAAGGGCAGTCAGTACTTC.

The rearrangement uses TRBV7-2 and TRBJ2-5; the match to TRBD2 covers 8 bases. This CDR3 spans 15 amino acids. Germline CDR1 reads SGHTA; CDR2 reads FQGNSA. The V gene end was trimmed by 5 bases and the J gene end by 3 bases; junction bases not matched to a gene: 8. The CDR3 loop is CASSQRAGREETQYF. CDR3 nucleotides: TGTGCCAGCAGCCAACGAGCCGGGAGGGAAGAGACCCAGTACTTC.

This clone was counted once. A read error may account for a junction end that differs from germline. This chain uses TRBV6-5 with TRBJ2-4; D possibly corresponds to TRBD2 (5 bases). The V gene's germline CDR1 is MNHEY and CDR2 SVGAGI. The CDR3 runs to 16 residues. CDR3 region: CASSYSWERAKNSQYF. The CDR3 DNA sequence: TGTGCCAGCAGTTACTCGTGGGAGAGAGCCAAAAACAGTCAGTACTTC.

This clone was counted between two and nine times. The V call is TRBV9, the J call TRBJ2-3, with D tentatively TRBD2 (7 bases). In germline, CDR1 is SGDLS, CDR2 YYNGEE. CDR3 length: 17 residues. Trimming took 3 bases from V and 0 from J, leaving 17 bases between them. The CDR3 DNA reads TGTGCCAGCAGCGGGGGGGGCCGGGGCCCTAGCACAGATACGCAGTATTTT. It specifies CASSGGGRGPSTDTQYF.

V usage is TRBV7-9 and J usage is TRBJ2-1; 12 bases match TRBD2. The germline CDR1 and CDR2 sequences are SEHNR and FQNEAQ (reference sequence). This CDR3 has 15 residues. The trim removed 7 bases at V and 9 bases at J, leaving 10 bases unmatched. The CDR3 protein is CASTFGLAGRGEQFF. The CDR3, as DNA: TGTGCCAGCACCTTCGGACTAGCGGGACGGGGTGAGCAGTTCTTC.

This clone was recorded only once. The chain is built from TRBV30 and TRBJ2-1, with 8 bases aligning to TRBD2. The V and J ends lost 6 bases and 6 bases, in that order; junction bases with no gene match: 10. The CDR3 is 14 residues long. Germline lookup yields CDR1 GTSNPN and CDR2 SVGIG (reference sequence). CDR3 in amino acids: CACLSGGMSNEQFF. The DNA for the CDR3 is TGTGCCTGTCTAAGCGGGGGAATGTCCAATGAGCAGTTCTTC.

Note on this clone: Germline and junction disagree at one end, which may indicate a read error. This chain links TRBV6-5 with TRBJ2-6; TRBD1 matches 7 bases. Germline V gene lookup returns CDR1 MNHEY and CDR2 SVGAGI. This CDR3 is built from 15 residues. The CDR3 is CASSPDRVGANGLTF. The CDR3 region has the DNA TGTGCCAGCAGCCCCGACAGGGTTGGGGCCAACGGCCTGACTTTC.

The chain is built from TRBV6-5 and TRBJ2-7, with 9 bases aligning to TRBD1. Germline V CDR1 and CDR2: MNHEY, SVGAGI. Trimming at V came to 4 bases and at J to 5 bases, leaving 6 bases not matched to a gene. This CDR3 is built from 14 residues. CDR3 in DNA: TGTGCCAGCAGTTCTCCGGGACAGGGAAACGAGCAGTACTTC. It specifies CASSSPGQGNEQYF.

This chain joins TRBV6-5 and TRBJ1-1; D not certain. There are 16 residues in the CDR3. Trimming stripped 4 bases from V and 5 bases from J, with 20 bases between. CDR1 and CDR2 from the germline V gene are MNHEY and SVGAGI. This CDR3 reads CASSSASRAGYTEAFF. DNA of the CDR3: TGTGCCAGCAGTTCTGCTTCCCGGGCGGGGTATACTGAAGCTTTCTTT.